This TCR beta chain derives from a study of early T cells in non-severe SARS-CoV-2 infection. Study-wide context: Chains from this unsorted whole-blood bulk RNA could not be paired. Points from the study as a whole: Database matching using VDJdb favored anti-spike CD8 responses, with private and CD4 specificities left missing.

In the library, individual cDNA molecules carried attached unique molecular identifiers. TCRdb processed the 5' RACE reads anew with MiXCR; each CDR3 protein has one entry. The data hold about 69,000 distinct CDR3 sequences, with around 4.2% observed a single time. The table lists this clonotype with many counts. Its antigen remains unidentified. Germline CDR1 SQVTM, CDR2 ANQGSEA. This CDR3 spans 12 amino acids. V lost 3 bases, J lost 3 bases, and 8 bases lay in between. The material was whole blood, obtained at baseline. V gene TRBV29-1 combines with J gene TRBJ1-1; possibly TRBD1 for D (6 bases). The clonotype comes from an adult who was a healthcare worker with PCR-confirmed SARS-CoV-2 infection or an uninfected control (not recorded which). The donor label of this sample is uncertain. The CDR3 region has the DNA TGCAGCGTTGATGGGGGCTACACTGAAGCTTTCTTT. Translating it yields CSVDGGYTEAFF.